The T cell receptor beta chain described here comes from a study of shared clonotypes between healthy human individuals. This CDR3 comprises 15 residues. Germline assignment: CDR1 SGDLS and CDR2 YYNGEE. V shed 0 bases and J 6 bases; nucleotides not matched to a gene: 7. The method was immunoSEQ multiplex PCR; TCRdb's version includes in-frame clones alone and lacks a portion of them. Of 2 million to 3 million clones listed, over 85% are singletons. The chain uses TRBV9 and TRBJ1-2; 8 bases are a match to TRBD1. Material for sequencing was naive CD4+ T cells from PBMCs. Subset noted: CD45RA+ positively selected. The receptor was isolated from a young man in good health. Some clones in this sample may be carry-over from other donors' samples. CDR3 in amino acids: CASSVAAGGLDGYTF. The CDR3 nucleotides read TGTGCCAGCAGCGTAGCTGCAGGGGGCTTGGATGGCTACACCTTC.